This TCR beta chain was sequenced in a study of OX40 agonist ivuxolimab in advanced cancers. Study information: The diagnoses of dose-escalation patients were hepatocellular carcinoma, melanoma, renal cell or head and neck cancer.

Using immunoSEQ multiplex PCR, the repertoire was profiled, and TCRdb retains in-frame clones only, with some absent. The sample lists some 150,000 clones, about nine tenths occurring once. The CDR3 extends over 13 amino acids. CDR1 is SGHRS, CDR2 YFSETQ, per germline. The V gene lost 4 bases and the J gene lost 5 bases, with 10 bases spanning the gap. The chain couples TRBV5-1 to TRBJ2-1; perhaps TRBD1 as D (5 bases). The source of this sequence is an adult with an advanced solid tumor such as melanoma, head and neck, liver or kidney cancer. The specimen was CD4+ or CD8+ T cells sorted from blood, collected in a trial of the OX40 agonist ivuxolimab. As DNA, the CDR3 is TGCGCCAGCAGCCGGTGGGGCGACAATGAGCAGTTCTTC. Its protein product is CASSRWGDNEQFF.